The 25 T cell receptor beta chains presented below share a single source sample, sequenced in a study of early T cells in non-severe SARS-CoV-2 infection. TCRdb used MiXCR to reprocess the 5' RACE reads, holding one entry per CDR3 protein. The table shows 25,000 to 30,000 distinct CDR3 sequences, with approximately 5.3% occurring only once. The specimen was whole blood. Receptors were obtained from an adult who was a healthcare worker with PCR-confirmed SARS-CoV-2 infection or an uninfected control (not recorded which).

In this sample, this clonotype turned up many times. The chain carries TRBV4-2 and TRBJ2-7, with a weak D call TRBD2 (6 bases). Germline CDR1 LGHNA, CDR2 YNFKEQ. The V end was cut by 0 bases, the J end by 2 bases, with 8 bases between. The CDR3 spans 14 residues. Here the CDR3 reads CASSQDPGAYEQYF. CDR3 bases: TGTGCCAGCAGCCAAGACCCGGGGGCCTACGAGCAGTACTTC.

This clonotype was picked up many times. The V gene is TRBV20-1, the J gene TRBJ1-2; 7 nucleotides align to TRBD1. The CDR3 is made up of 15 amino acids. V dropped 0 bases and J dropped 7; count of bases not matched to a gene: 11. Germline-derived CDR1 and CDR2 are DFQATT and SNEGSKA (reference sequence). CDR3 amino acids: CSAREGGQPLGGYTF. DNA for the CDR3: TGCAGTGCTAGAGAAGGGGGACAGCCGCTCGGTGGCTACACCTTC.

There are many counts of this clonotype. CDR3 in DNA: TGTGCCAGCAGCCTAGGACAGCTTAGAGACACCATATATTTT. Translation: CASSLGQLRDTIYF. The chain employs TRBV5-5 and TRBJ1-3; a weak D match, TRBD1 (6 bases). Germline CDR1 and CDR2: SGHKS and YYEKEE (reference sequence). This CDR3 has 14 residues. With 4 bases removed from V and 8 bases from J, the gap between germline ends came to 16 bases.

This clonotype was recorded many times. This sequence joins TRBV7-8 and TRBJ2-1; 14 positions match TRBD2. The V gene's germline CDR1 is SGHVS and CDR2 FQNEAQ. With V trimmed by 4 bases and J by 9 bases, 5 bases remained unmatched. The CDR3 length is 15 residues. CDR3 in DNA: TGTGCCAGCAGCTCGACTAGCGGGAGGGAGGGTGAGCAGTTCTTC. Its translation is CASSSTSGREGEQFF.

The chain combines TRBV5-4 with TRBJ2-5, with D tentatively TRBD2 (6 bases). Germline CDR1 reads SGHNT; CDR2 reads YYREEE (reference sequence). With 2 bases removed from V and 2 bases from J, the gap between germline ends came to 13 bases. The CDR3 loop spans 15 amino acids. CDR3 bases: TGTGCCAGCAGCTTTCCCGGGACTCTTCAAGAGACCCAGTACTTC. Its translation is CASSFPGTLQETQYF.

This clonotype was seen ten or more times. This chain connects TRBV27 to TRBJ2-1, with a weak D call TRBD2 (6 bases). The CDR3 covers 16 residues. The V gene lost 0 bases and the J gene lost 15 bases, with 24 bases spanning the gap. Germline V gives CDR1 MNHEY, CDR2 SMNVEV (reference sequence). The CDR3 reads CASSLSGGAGRGMGFF. The DNA of the CDR3 is TGTGCCAGCAGTTTATCGGGGGGTGCGGGGCGAGGAATGGGGTTCTTC.

This clonotype was counted many times. This chain connects TRBV6-2 or TRBV6-3 to TRBJ2-6; 7 nucleotides line up with TRBD1. The germline gives CDR1 MNHEY, CDR2 SVGEGT. The CDR3 extends over 19 amino acids. The J segment lost 1 base and the V segment lost 3 bases, leaving 12 bases of the junction unmatched. CDR3 protein: CASSYTIGTALSGANVLTF. CDR3 sequence (DNA): TGTGCCAGCAGTTATACAATCGGGACAGCCCTGTCTGGGGCCAACGTCCTGACTTTC.

In this sample, this clonotype turned up many times. The V call is TRBV7-2, the J call TRBJ2-4; no firm D call. The germline V gene encodes CDR1 SGHTA and CDR2 FQGNSA. V was clipped by 5 bases and J by 16 bases, with 21 bases between them. The CDR3 loop spans 13 amino acids. DNA of the CDR3: TGTGCCAGCAGCCCCCGTATGATAGCAGATAAATACTTC. Its protein product is CASSPRMIADKYF.

This clonotype appeared a few times. The V and J genes are TRBV28 and TRBJ2-5; 7 bases match TRBD1. This CDR3 has 12 amino acids. V shed 9 bases, J shed 5 bases, and the junction held 6 bases outside the gene matches. Germline values: CDR1 MDHEN, CDR2 SYDVKM. The CDR3 nucleotides are TGTGCCAGTAAGGGGGCTGTGGAGACCCAGTACTTC. Residues: CASKGAVETQYF.

This clonotype was detected ten times or more. CDR3: CASSRQGSQPQHF. DNA of the CDR3: TGTGCCAGCAGCCGACAGGGGAGTCAGCCCCAGCATTTT. The rearrangement uses TRBV7-9 and TRBJ1-5; 8 bases line up with TRBD1. Germline loops: CDR1 SEHNR, CDR2 FQNEAQ (reference sequence). V lost 5 bases to trimming and J lost 6 bases; unmatched junction nucleotides: 3. The CDR3 contains 13 residues.

This clonotype has ten or more counts. The chain recombines TRBV7-2 with TRBJ2-1, with D tentatively TRBD2 (6 bases). V shed 5 bases and J shed 7 bases, with 12 bases lying between them. The CDR3 is made up of 13 amino acids. Germline values: CDR1 SGHTA, CDR2 FQGNSA. CDR3 bases: TGTGCCAGCAGCCACGGGAGTATGAATGAGCAGTTCTTC. Translated, it gives CASSHGSMNEQFF.

This clonotype was counted ten times or more. The J gene is TRBJ2-1, the V gene TRBV19; D possibly uses TRBD1 or TRBD2 (5 bases each). This CDR3 contains 14 residues. Looked up from germline, CDR1 is LNHDA and CDR2 is SQIVND (reference sequence). V was clipped by 9 bases and J by 8 bases, with 20 bases between them. The CDR3 loop is CASTGDLTGDEQFF. The CDR3 DNA is TGTGCCAGCACCGGGGACCTGACGGGCGATGAGCAGTTCTTC.

The chain joins TRBV20-1 to TRBJ2-7; 12 bases map to TRBD1. V lost 1 base to trimming and J lost 7 bases; unmatched junction nucleotides: 8. Germline CDR1 DFQATT, CDR2 SNEGSKA (reference sequence). The CDR3 spans 15 residues. The DNA of the CDR3 is TGCAGTGCTAGAGGACGGGGGACAGGGGGCCCTGAGCAGTACTTC. Translating gives CSARGRGTGGPEQYF.

This clonotype was counted at least ten times. This rearrangement joins TRBV7-6 to TRBJ2-1, with TRBD1 identical over 7 bases. CDR1 SGHVS and CDR2 FNYEAQ come from the germline V gene. Unmatched junction bases numbered 5, after V lost 5 bases and J lost 7 bases. The CDR3 is 13 amino acids. The CDR3 DNA sequence: TGTGCCAGCAGCCTCGACAGGGAGAATGAGCAGTTCTTC. This codes for CASSLDRENEQFF.

This clonotype was detected a few times. The V call is TRBV4-1, the J call TRBJ2-3, with D unresolved. V gave up 3 bases and J gave up 2 bases, with 3 bases separating them. Germline-derived CDR1 and CDR2 are MGHRA and YSYEKL. The CDR3 consists of 12 residues. In nucleotides, the CDR3 is TGCGCCAGCAGCCATCACACAGATACGCAGTATTTT. It yields the protein CASSHHTDTQYF.

This clonotype came up many times. The chain carries TRBV4-1 and TRBJ2-3; the D is unclear. Germline V gene data show CDR1 as MGHRA and CDR2 as YSYEKL. With 4 bases removed from V and 0 bases from J, the gap between germline ends came to 14 bases. This CDR3 is built from 16 residues. The DNA of the CDR3 is TGCGCCAGCAGCCCGCGCGCGGAGTCTAGCACAGATACGCAGTATTTT. The encoded protein is CASSPRAESSTDTQYF.

This clonotype showed up many times. This chain connects TRBV4-3 to TRBJ2-1; 12 bases map to TRBD2. Unmatched junction bases numbered 3, after V lost 2 bases and J lost 4 bases. The V gene's germline CDR1 is LGHNA and CDR2 YSLEER. The CDR3 loop spans 16 amino acids. The CDR3, as DNA: TGCGCCAGCAGCCAACAACTAGCGGGAGGTTACAATGAGCAGTTCTTC. The encoded protein is CASSQQLAGGYNEQFF.

This clonotype occurred many times. The chain combines TRBV6-4 with TRBJ2-1, with TRBD2 identical over 9 bases. With V trimmed by 0 bases and J by 4 bases, 1 base remained unmatched. CDR1 and CDR2 (germline): MRHNA, SNTAGT. The CDR3 totals 15 residues. CDR3 region: CASSDSSGSYNEQFF. The CDR3 nucleotides are TGTGCCAGCAGTGACTCTAGCGGGAGTTACAATGAGCAGTTCTTC.

This clonotype was seen ten or more times. The rearrangement joins TRBV3-1 to TRBJ2-5; possibly TRBD2 for D (6 bases). In germline, CDR1 is LGHDT, CDR2 YNNKEL (reference sequence). V lost 1 base, J lost 3 bases, and 9 bases lay in between. CDR3 length: 14 amino acids. CDR3 bases: TGTGCCAGCAGCCAAGTACGGGGGAAAGAGACCCAGTACTTC. Translated: CASSQVRGKETQYF.

The sample holds many counts of this clonotype. CDR3 sequence reads: CASSMGTSGSYNEQFF. Written as DNA, the CDR3 is TGTGCCAGTAGTATGGGGACTAGCGGGAGCTACAATGAGCAGTTCTTC. The chain couples TRBV19 to TRBJ2-1; 14 positions agree with TRBD2. From germline, CDR1 is LNHDA and CDR2 SQIVND (reference sequence). The CDR3 extends over 16 amino acids. J gave up 3 bases and V 3 bases, and 1 base lay outside the gene matches.

This clonotype occurred many times. The chain is built from TRBV9 and TRBJ2-3; no clear D. Germline lookup yields CDR1 SGDLS and CDR2 YYNGEE. Trimming removed 2 bases from V and 1 base from J, with 11 bases in between. The CDR3 totals 15 residues. The CDR3 coding sequence is TGTGCCAGCAGCGTCGCTCCTCAGGGCACAGATACGCAGTATTTT. As protein: CASSVAPQGTDTQYF.

The sample holds many counts of this clonotype. The rearrangement uses TRBV15 and TRBJ1-2, with D tentatively TRBD1 (5 bases). Germline V gene sequence: CDR1 LNHNV, CDR2 YYDKDF (reference sequence). The CDR3 is 17 amino acids. V gave up 0 bases and J gave up 0 bases, with 14 bases separating them. CDR3 DNA sequence: TGTGCCACCAGCAGAGATGGCCAGGGAAAAGCTAACTATGGCTACACCTTC. It encodes CATSRDGQGKANYGYTF.

At least ten counts were recorded for this clonotype. The chain links TRBV27 to TRBJ2-5, with 9 nucleotides matching TRBD1. V was pared by 3 bases and J by 5 bases, with 7 bases of the junction left unmatched. The CDR3 length is 15 residues. The germline CDR1 and CDR2 sequences are MNHEY and SMNVEV (reference sequence). The chain's CDR3 is CASSFSTGGSETQYF. In DNA, the CDR3 is TGTGCCAGCAGTTTTTCAACAGGGGGCAGTGAGACCCAGTACTTC.

This clonotype came up once. This may arise from a read error, as a much more abundant clone is one base away. This chain uses TRBV7-2 with TRBJ2-4; 7 bases are shared with TRBD1. CDR1 SGHTA and CDR2 FQGNSA come from the germline V gene. J lost 12 bases, V lost 2 bases, and 7 bases had no gene match. This CDR3 has 13 residues. CDR3 nucleotide sequence: TGTACCAGCAGCTTAAACTGGGACAGTACTCAGTACTTC. Amino acid sequence: CTSSLNWDSTQYF.

This clonotype was seen ten or more times. This chain joins TRBV7-6 and TRBJ2-1; TRBD2 matches 11 bases. This CDR3 contains 15 residues. Germline assignment: CDR1 SGHVS and CDR2 FNYEAQ. Trimming took 5 bases from V and 6 from J; bases not matched to a gene: 6. The CDR3 coding sequence is TGTGCCAGCAGCCCAACTAGCGGGAGTTTCAATGAGCAGTTCTTC. Its translation is CASSPTSGSFNEQFF.